These 25 T cell receptor beta chains originate from one sample sequenced in a study of blood T cell repertoires in COVID-19 (TCRdb year 2020). Receptors were amplified or captured by the immunoSEQ multiplex PCR assay. The table comes from immuneACCESS by way of TCRdb, which keeps in-frame sequences with V and J called. Part of the clones is missing from these tables; in studies checked, under half for an unresolved V gene and the rest for unknown reasons. The table for this sample lists 150,000 to 200,000 clones; roughly 85% of them were counted only once. The top ten clones comprise nearly 4.5% of the sample. The specimen was PBMCs or T cells enriched from blood (not recorded which). Receptors originate from a woman aged 50 to 65 who had recovered from COVID-19.

The chain couples TRBV6-5 to TRBJ1-3; tentatively, D is TRBD1 (6 bases). CDR1 and CDR2 from the germline V gene are MNHEY and SVGAGI. CDR3 size: 11 residues. V was clipped by 8 bases and J by 9 bases, with 11 bases between them. The CDR3 coding sequence is TGTGCCAGCGGAGAACAGGGCACCATATATTTT. This codes for CASGEQGTIYF.

The chain has TRBV19 and TRBJ2-7, with no clear D. The CDR3 is 13 amino acids. Trimming took off 9 bases at V and 6 bases at J, with 18 bases between the two ends. CDR1 and CDR2 from the germline V gene are LNHDA and SQIVND (reference sequence). The CDR3 DNA is TGTGCCAGCAGTCCCGCAGGTATTGGCGAGCAGTACGTC. Its translation: CASSPAGIGEQYV.

The rearrangement links TRBV7-9 to TRBJ1-5, with 8 bases identical to TRBD1. The CDR3 has 15 residues. Germline lookup yields CDR1 SEHNR and CDR2 FQNEAQ (reference sequence). The V segment lost 1 base and the J segment 1 base; nucleotides outside the gene matches: 0. CDR3 residues: CASSLGTGSNQPQHF. The CDR3 DNA sequence: TGTGCCAGCAGCTTAGGGACAGGGAGCAATCAGCCCCAGCATTTT. Complete variable domain (other parts from reference TRBV7-9 and TRBJ1-5): DTGVSQNPRHKITKRGQNVTFRCDPISEHNRLYWYRQTLGQGPEFLTYFQNEAQLEKSRLLSDRFSAERPKGSFSTLEIQRTEQGDSAMYLCASSLGTGSNQPQHFGDGTRLSIL.

The CDR3 DNA sequence: TGTGCCAGCCCACGGGGATCGAACACCGGGGAGCTGTTTTTT. Protein: CASPRGSNTGELFF. The genes are TRBV11-2 and TRBJ2-2, with a weak D call TRBD2 (5 bases). Germline V gene lookup returns CDR1 SGHAT and CDR2 FQNNGV. V lost 8 bases to trimming and J lost 0 bases, with 10 bases between them. The CDR3 has 14 residues.

The chain recombines TRBV7-8 with TRBJ2-2, with 7 bases identical to TRBD1. This CDR3 contains 16 residues. From germline, CDR1 is SGHVS and CDR2 FQNEAQ. The V gene end was trimmed by 5 bases and the J gene end by 5 bases; junction bases not matched to a gene: 11. The CDR3 bases are TGTGCCAGCAGCCCGTCGGGACAGCTCTCGACCGGGGAGCTGTTTTTT. Its protein is CASSPSGQLSTGELFF.

The rearrangement links TRBV14 to TRBJ2-2; 8 bases fit TRBD2. Germline V gene data show CDR1 as SGHDN and CDR2 as FVKESK. V lost 3 bases and J lost 2; bases outside the gene matches: 5. The CDR3 is 16 residues long. The CDR3, as DNA: TGTGCCAGCAGCCAGCCCGGGACTAGAAACACCGGGGAGCTGTTTTTT. It is translated as CASSQPGTRNTGELFF.

This chain joins TRBV7-9 and TRBJ1-3; D unresolved. This CDR3 is 15 amino acids long. The germline V gene has CDR1 SEHNR and CDR2 FQNEAQ (reference sequence). Deletions cut 0 bases from V and 0 bases from J, with 6 bases between. DNA of the CDR3: TGTGCCAGCAGCTTAGCCCCCTCCTCTGGAAACACCATATATTTT. Translated: CASSLAPSSGNTIYF.

This clone showed up just a few times. The chain carries TRBV18 and TRBJ2-7; D is perhaps TRBD2 (5 bases). V was trimmed by 1 base and J by 1 base, leaving 8 bases between them. The CDR3 extends over 14 amino acids. Germline V gene data show CDR1 as KGHSH and CDR2 as LQKENI. CDR3 DNA: TGTGCCAGCTCACCACAACGGGATTCCTACGAGCAGTACGTC. Translated, it gives CASSPQRDSYEQYV.

Points on this clone: Distinct nucleotide sequences in the sample also encode this CDR3. The rearrangement links TRBV30 to TRBJ1-1, with a possible D match to TRBD1 (5 bases). CDR3 length equals 15 residues. The germline CDR1 and CDR2 sequences are GTSNPN and SVGIG (reference sequence). V was pared by 0 bases and J by 0 bases, with 11 bases between. This CDR3 is CAWSVRGTMNTEAFF. CDR3 DNA sequence: TGTGCCTGGAGTGTACGGGGGACGATGAACACTGAAGCTTTCTTT.

The J gene is TRBJ2-1, the V gene TRBV4-3, with D unclear. V lost 0 bases and J 0 bases, leaving 12 bases between the germline ends. The germline V gene encodes CDR1 LGHNA and CDR2 YSLEER. CDR3 length equals 17 residues. The CDR3 coding sequence is TGCGCCAGCAGCCAAGATCGCTACTTGAGCTCCTACAATGAGCAGTTCTTC. It specifies CASSQDRYLSSYNEQFF.

This chain joins TRBV5-6 and TRBJ1-5; unclear D gene. The germline gives CDR1 SGHDT, CDR2 YYEEEE. This CDR3 contains 14 residues. The germline V and J ends were trimmed by 2 bases and 1 base, with 7 bases remaining between them. CDR3 DNA: TGTGCCAGCAGCTTTCGGGAAAGCAATCAGCCCCAGCATTTT. It yields the protein CASSFRESNQPQHF.

J is TRBJ1-5 and V is TRBV19, with 7 nucleotides matching TRBD1. The CDR3 length is 17 residues. V dropped 5 bases and J dropped 4; count of bases not matched to a gene: 14. The germline V gene encodes CDR1 LNHDA and CDR2 SQIVND (reference sequence). The CDR3 region has the DNA TGTGCCAGTAGTTCTAGCGTGGGAACAGGGGCTAATCAGCCCCAGCATTTT. It codes for CASSSSVGTGANQPQHF. Full variable domain (remainder filled in from reference TRBV19 and TRBJ1-5): DGGITQSPKYLFRKEGQNVTLSCEQNLNHDAMYWYRQDPGQGLRLIYYSQIVNDFQKGDIAEGYSVSREKKESFPLTVTSAQKNPTAFYLCASSSSVGTGANQPQHFGDGTRLSIL.

The chain uses TRBV6-4 and TRBJ1-2; D possibly corresponds to TRBD1 (5 bases). The CDR3 has 12 residues. Trimming took off 0 bases at V and 8 bases at J, with 7 bases between the two ends. Germline V gene data show CDR1 as MRHNA and CDR2 as SNTAGT. The CDR3 sequence: CASSDSTEGYTF. Here the CDR3 DNA reads TGTGCCAGCAGTGACTCGACAGAAGGCTACACCTTC.

This clone was counted a single time. The J gene is TRBJ1-4, the V gene TRBV7-3; no clear D. V lost 6 bases, J lost 0 bases, and 17 bases lay in between. The germline V gene encodes CDR1 SGHTA and CDR2 FQGTGA. The CDR3 consists of 17 residues. CDR3 residues: CASSLPPSSATNEKLFF. In nucleotides, the CDR3 is TGTGCCAGCAGTTTACCCCCCTCCTCTGCAACTAATGAAAAACTGTTTTTT.

This clone has a handful of counts. The chain recombines TRBV19 with TRBJ1-3; no definite D call. CDR3 length equals 13 residues. The V and J ends lost 5 bases and 4 bases respectively, with 9 bases between them. Germline CDR1 and CDR2: LNHDA and SQIVND (reference sequence). Here the CDR3 DNA reads TGTGCCAGTAGTCAAGAGCCAGGAAACACCATATATTTT. Its translation: CASSQEPGNTIYF. The full variable domain, rest sourced from reference TRBV19 and TRBJ1-3, is DGGITQSPKYLFRKEGQNVTLSCEQNLNHDAMYWYRQDPGQGLRLIYYSQIVNDFQKGDIAEGYSVSREKKESFPLTVTSAQKNPTAFYLCASSQEPGNTIYFGEGSWLTVV.

This chain links TRBV7-2 with TRBJ1-6; weak D call: TRBD1 (5 bases). The V end lost 4 bases, the J end lost 11 bases, and 18 bases lay between the germline ends. The CDR3 runs 15 residues. Germline CDR1 is SGHTA and CDR2 is FQGNSA. CDR3 protein: CASSSEAGPRAPLHF. The CDR3 region has the DNA TGTGCCAGCAGCTCCGAAGCGGGACCCAGGGCACCCCTCCACTTT.

This clone was recorded only once. This rearrangement joins TRBV5-1 to TRBJ1-2, with D perhaps TRBD1 (6 bases). V lost 1 base to trimming and J lost 7 bases, with 14 bases between them. The CDR3 length is 14 residues. Germline CDR1 SGHRS, CDR2 YFSETQ. In DNA, the CDR3 is TGCGCCAGCAGCTTGCCTCGACAGGACAGTGGCTACACCTTC. The encoded protein is CASSLPRQDSGYTF.

The gene calls are TRBV7-2 and TRBJ1-2; D is possibly TRBD1 (6 bases). The V gene's germline CDR1 is SGHTA and CDR2 FQGNSA. This CDR3 spans 15 amino acids. The V gene lost 0 bases and the J gene lost 4 bases, with 12 bases spanning the gap. For the CDR3, the DNA is TGTGCCAGCAGCTTAGCCAGCCAGGGGTTCTATGGCTACACCTTC. Residues: CASSLASQGFYGYTF.

The chain carries TRBV2 and TRBJ1-1; TRBD1 might be the D (5 bases). Trimming left V 3 bases short and J 1 base short, with 12 bases between. The CDR3 runs 15 residues. Germline CDR1 is SNHLY and CDR2 is FYNNEI. The CDR3 coding sequence is TGTGCCAGCAGTGATAGTCCAGGACAGAACACTGAAGCTTTCTTT. It codes for CASSDSPGQNTEAFF.

This sequence joins TRBV28 and TRBJ2-7, with 8 positions matching TRBD2. Germline V CDR1 and CDR2: MDHEN, SYDVKM. With V trimmed by 6 bases and J by 6 bases, 10 bases remained unmatched. The CDR3 loop spans 14 amino acids. In DNA, the CDR3 is TGTGCCAGCAGGACCCCGAGCGGGGGCGGCGAGCAGTACGTC. This translates into CASRTPSGGGEQYV.

V and J are TRBV28 and TRBJ2-3; 7 bases fit TRBD1. This CDR3 is 14 amino acids long. CDR1 is MDHEN, CDR2 SYDVKM, per germline. Germline trimming cut 5 bases from V and 6 bases from J; bases unmatched to any gene: 8. The CDR3 sequence is CASSHRGAGDTQYF. In nucleotides, the CDR3 is TGTGCCAGCAGTCACAGGGGAGCAGGGGATACGCAGTATTTT.

The rearrangement links TRBV5-1 to TRBJ2-3; weak D call: TRBD1 (6 bases). V was shortened by 2 bases and J by 4 bases, with 11 bases between the two germline ends. Germline V gene data show CDR1 as SGHRS and CDR2 as YFSETQ. The CDR3 runs 14 residues. CDR3 region: CASSLTGISDTQYF. The CDR3 region has the DNA TGCGCCAGCAGCTTAACAGGGATTTCAGATACGCAGTATTTT.

This clone was found many times. This chain uses TRBV4-1 with TRBJ2-3; D ambiguous. CDR1 is MGHRA and CDR2 is YSYEKL in the germline V gene. Trimming shortened V by 2 bases and J by 2 bases, and 5 bases separated the two germline ends. This CDR3 is built from 13 residues. The CDR3 is CASSQLATDTQYF. The CDR3 DNA is TGCGCCAGCAGCCAATTAGCCACAGATACGCAGTATTTT.

The rearrangement uses TRBV5-4 and TRBJ2-2, with 10 nucleotides matching TRBD2. The trim removed 3 bases at V and 5 bases at J, leaving 4 bases unmatched. CDR1 is SGHNT and CDR2 is YYREEE in the germline V gene (reference sequence). This CDR3 is built from 15 residues. The CDR3 nucleotides read TGTGCCAGCAGCTCAAAGCGGGAGGGGACCGGGGAGCTGTTTTTT. This codes for CASSSKREGTGELFF.

This sequence joins TRBV6-5 and TRBJ1-1; D not resolved. V gave up 7 bases and J gave up 8 bases, with 20 bases separating them. There are 14 residues in the CDR3. Germline assignment: CDR1 MNHEY and CDR2 SVGAGI. The CDR3 here is CASTPGKGRNEAFF. The DNA for the CDR3 is TGTGCCAGCACCCCCGGGAAGGGCAGGAACGAAGCTTTCTTT.